This T cell receptor (beta chain) derives from a study of T cells after yellow fever vaccination (dated by TCRdb to about 2019). As for the study more broadly: The SMART-Seq v4 Ultra Low Input RNA kit was used to prepare libraries from fractions with low cell numbers. Two healthy male donors made up the cohort, one aged 18 to 29 years and the other aged 30 to 39 years. Bulk TCR alpha and beta repertoires were sequenced longitudinally to track T-cell clones before and after primary and booster YFV17D yellow fever vaccination. Bulk PBMC replicates and cell subsets were isolated from blood drawn at multiple timepoints before and after both primary and secondary immunization.

The treatment or condition label, as the study defines it: live attenuated yellow fever vaccine strain. Two biological replicates of bulk PBMCs were collected at each blood-draw timepoint. PBMCs were isolated from peripheral blood using a standard Ficoll-Paque protocol. TriZol was used to extract RNA from bulk PBMCs, from CD4 and CD8 fractions, and from dextramer-positive and dextramer-negative fractions. The sample was run on an Illumina NovaSeq 6000. Synthesis of TCR cDNA relied on 5'RACE template switching, a step that introduced a universal primer site along with unique molecular identifiers. Priming for cDNA synthesis came from both the TCR alpha and TCR beta constant segments. Two PCR steps were used to amplify libraries, with sample barcodes and sequencing adapters being added in the second step. Libraries were sequenced on Illumina HiSeq 2500 (2x100 bp) or NovaSeq (2x150 bp). As for the original processing: MIGEC handled demultiplexing of reads and collapsing into UMI consensus sequences, while MiXCR performed V(D)J alignment. Vaccine-responding clonotypes were defined with edgeR using replicate PBMC samples, requiring FDR below 0.01 and a log2 fold change above 5 up to day 15. CD4 or CD8 identity was assigned to each bulk clonotype according to whether the clonotype was present at higher abundance in the sequenced CD4 repertoire or the sequenced CD8 repertoire. Using fastp at Q25 and MiXCR, TCRdb reprocessed the public reads and kept productive beta chains. Rows merge per CDR3 protein into single entries with the most common DNA and genes. These V and J calls derive from TCRdb rather than the authors' analysis. Present in this sample are hundreds of thousands of distinct CDR3 sequences, around 20% of which were seen just once. The top ten clones comprise 18% of the sample.

Study-wide findings and limitations: Computational filtering was required because FACS-sorted repertoires could contain abundant contaminating clonotypes from the bulk population. Only a couple of donors were included in the study, so the extent to which the findings can be generalized is limited. The secondary T-cell response was found to be weaker but faster than the primary response, with a peak reached on day 5 rather than on day 15. After the booster, most of the clones that had expanded following primary vaccination were detected again (almost 98% of CD4 and 80% to 90% of CD8), which suggests that memory was broadly maintained. A small share of clonotypes occurred in both CD4 and CD8 compartments, likely arising from convergent recombination.

The CDR3 has 16 amino acids, counting the end cysteine and phenylalanine. The kept DNA is CDR3 alone, 48 bases in frame from the first base. Reading the germline V gene gives CDR1 SGHRS and CDR2 YFSETQ. V drops 3 bases and J drops 6 bases, leaving 21 bases in between. This clonotype has only a few counts. Its target antigen remains unknown. The sample holds no much larger clone one base away, and base qualities are not on file. The chain was built from TRBV5-1 and TRBJ1-1; the D gene is not confidently resolved. The sequencing here drew on PBMCs, taken before the yellow fever booster vaccination. This receptor was identified in a man younger than 35 who received the YFV17D yellow fever vaccine. CDR3 reads: CASSWSGGLGSAEAFF. In nucleotides, the sequence is TGCGCCAGCAGCTGGAGTGGAGGGCTGGGGAGCGCTGAAGCTTTCTTT.